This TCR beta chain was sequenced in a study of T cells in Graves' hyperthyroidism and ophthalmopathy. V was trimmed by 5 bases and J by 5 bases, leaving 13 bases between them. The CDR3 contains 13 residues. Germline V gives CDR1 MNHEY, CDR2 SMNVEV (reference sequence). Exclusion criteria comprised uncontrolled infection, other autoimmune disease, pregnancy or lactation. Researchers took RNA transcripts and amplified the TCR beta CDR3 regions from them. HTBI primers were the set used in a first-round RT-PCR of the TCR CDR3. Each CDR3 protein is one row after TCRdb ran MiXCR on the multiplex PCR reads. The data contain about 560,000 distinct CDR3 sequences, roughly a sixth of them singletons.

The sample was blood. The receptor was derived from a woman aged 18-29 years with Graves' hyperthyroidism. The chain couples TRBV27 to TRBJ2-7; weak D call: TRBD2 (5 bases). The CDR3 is CASSRRTLHEQYF. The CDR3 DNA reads TGTGCCAGCAGTCGCCGGACTCTCCACGAGCAGTACTTC.